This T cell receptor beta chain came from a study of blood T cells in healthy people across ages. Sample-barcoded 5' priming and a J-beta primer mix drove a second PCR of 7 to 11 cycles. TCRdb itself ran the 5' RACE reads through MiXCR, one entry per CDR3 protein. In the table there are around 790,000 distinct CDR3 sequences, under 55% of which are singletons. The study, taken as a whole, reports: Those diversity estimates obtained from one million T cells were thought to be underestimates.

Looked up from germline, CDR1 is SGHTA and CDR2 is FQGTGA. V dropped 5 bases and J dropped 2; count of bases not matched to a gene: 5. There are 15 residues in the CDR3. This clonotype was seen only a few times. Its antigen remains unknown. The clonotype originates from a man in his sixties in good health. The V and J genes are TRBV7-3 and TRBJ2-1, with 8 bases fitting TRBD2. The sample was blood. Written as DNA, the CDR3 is TGTGCCAGCAGCCCGGGAGCGGGGGCCTACAATGAGCAGTTCTTC. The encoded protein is CASSPGAGAYNEQFF.